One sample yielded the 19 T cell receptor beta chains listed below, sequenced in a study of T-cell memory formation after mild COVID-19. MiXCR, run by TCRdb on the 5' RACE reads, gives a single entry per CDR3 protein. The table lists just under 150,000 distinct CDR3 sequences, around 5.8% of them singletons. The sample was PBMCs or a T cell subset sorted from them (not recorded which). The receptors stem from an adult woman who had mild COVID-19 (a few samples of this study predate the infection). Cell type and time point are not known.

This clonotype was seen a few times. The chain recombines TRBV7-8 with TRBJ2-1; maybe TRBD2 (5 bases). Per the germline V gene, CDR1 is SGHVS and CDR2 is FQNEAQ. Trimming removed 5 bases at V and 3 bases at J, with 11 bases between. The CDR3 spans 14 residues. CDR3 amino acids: CASSPGRDYNEQFF. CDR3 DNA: TGTGCCAGCAGCCCAGGACGGGACTACAATGAGCAGTTCTTC.

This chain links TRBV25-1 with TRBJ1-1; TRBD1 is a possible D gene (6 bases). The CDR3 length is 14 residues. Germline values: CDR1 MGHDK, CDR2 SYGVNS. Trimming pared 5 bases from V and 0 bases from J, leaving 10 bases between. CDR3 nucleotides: TGTGCCAGCAGTTACACAGGGATGAACACTGAAGCTTTCTTT. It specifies CASSYTGMNTEAFF.

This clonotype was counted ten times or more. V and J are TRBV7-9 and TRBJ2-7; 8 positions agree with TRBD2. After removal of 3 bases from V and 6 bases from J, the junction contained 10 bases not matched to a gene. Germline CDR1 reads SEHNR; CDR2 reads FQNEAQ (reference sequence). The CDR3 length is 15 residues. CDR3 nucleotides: TGTGCCAGCAGCTTTACCGGGACTAGGGTCTCCGAGCAGTACTTC. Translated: CASSFTGTRVSEQYF.

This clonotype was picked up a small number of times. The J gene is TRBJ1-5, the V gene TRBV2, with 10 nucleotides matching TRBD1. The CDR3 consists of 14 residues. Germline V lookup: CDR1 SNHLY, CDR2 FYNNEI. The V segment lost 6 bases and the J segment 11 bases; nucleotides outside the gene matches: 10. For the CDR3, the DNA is TGTGCCAGCAGGGGTGGGACAGGGGCGTGGACCCAGCATTTT. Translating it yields CASRGGTGAWTQHF. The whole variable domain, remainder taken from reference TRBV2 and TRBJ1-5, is EPEVTQTPSHQVTQMGQEVILRCVPISNHLYFYWYRQILGQKVEFLVSFYNNEISEKSEIFDDQFSVERPDGSNFTLKIRSTKLEDSAMYFCASRGGTGAWTQHFGDGTRLSIL.

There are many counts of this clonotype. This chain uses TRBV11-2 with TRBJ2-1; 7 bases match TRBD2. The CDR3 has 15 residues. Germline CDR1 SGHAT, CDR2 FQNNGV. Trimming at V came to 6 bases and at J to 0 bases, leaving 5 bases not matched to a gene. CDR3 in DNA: TGTGCCAGCAGGCCGCGGGGGACCTCCTACAATGAGCAGTTCTTC. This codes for CASRPRGTSYNEQFF.

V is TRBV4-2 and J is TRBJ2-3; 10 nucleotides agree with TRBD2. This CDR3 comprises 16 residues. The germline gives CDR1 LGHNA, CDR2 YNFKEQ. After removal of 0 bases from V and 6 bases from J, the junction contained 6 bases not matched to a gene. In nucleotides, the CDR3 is TGTGCCAGCAGCCAAGATCCTAGCGGGGGCAGGGATACGCAGTATTTT. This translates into CASSQDPSGGRDTQYF.

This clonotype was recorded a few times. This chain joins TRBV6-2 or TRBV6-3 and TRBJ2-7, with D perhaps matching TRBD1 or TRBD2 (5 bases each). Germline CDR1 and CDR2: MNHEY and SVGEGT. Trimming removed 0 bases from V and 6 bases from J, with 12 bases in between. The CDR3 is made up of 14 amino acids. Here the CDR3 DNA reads TGTGCCAGCAGTTACTCGTCTCCGGGGACCGAGCAGTACTTC. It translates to CASSYSSPGTEQYF.

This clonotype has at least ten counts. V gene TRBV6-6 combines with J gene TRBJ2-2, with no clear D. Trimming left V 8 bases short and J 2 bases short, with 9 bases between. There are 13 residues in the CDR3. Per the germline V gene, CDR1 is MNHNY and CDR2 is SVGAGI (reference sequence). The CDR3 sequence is CASSGPNTGELFF. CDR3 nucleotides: TGTGCCAGCTCCGGACCAAACACCGGGGAGCTGTTTTTT.

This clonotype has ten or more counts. DNA of the CDR3: TGCAGTGCTAGTAAGGACCGAGCCTACGAGCAGTACTTC. Protein sequence: CSASKDRAYEQYF. The chain couples TRBV20-1 to TRBJ2-7; D is unresolved. Trimming stripped 3 bases from V and 2 bases from J, with 11 bases between. Germline CDR1 is DFQATT and CDR2 is SNEGSKA (reference sequence). There are 13 residues in the CDR3.

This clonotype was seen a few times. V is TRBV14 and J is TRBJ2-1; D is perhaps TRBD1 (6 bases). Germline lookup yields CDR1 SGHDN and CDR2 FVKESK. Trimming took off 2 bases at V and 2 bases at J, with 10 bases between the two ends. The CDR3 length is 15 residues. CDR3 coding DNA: TGTGCCAGCAGCCAATGGCAGGGGACCTACAATGAGCAGTTCTTC. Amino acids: CASSQWQGTYNEQFF.

The CDR3 coding sequence is TGTGCCAGCAGCTTGAGGGGGGGGGCCCTCGAGCAGTACTTC. Translated, it gives CASSLRGGALEQYF. The chain has TRBV5-6 and TRBJ2-7; D is perhaps TRBD2 (7 bases). CDR1 is SGHDT, CDR2 YYEEEE, per germline. This CDR3 has 14 residues. V shed 1 base and J shed 6 bases, with 14 bases lying between them.

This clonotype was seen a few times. DNA for the CDR3: TGCAGCGTCCCCAACCCCCTCGCAGGGACCCTGGACACTGAAGCTTTCTTT. Its protein product is CSVPNPLAGTLDTEAFF. The chain has TRBV29-1 and TRBJ1-1, with a possible D match to TRBD1 (5 bases). Germline lookup yields CDR1 SQVTM and CDR2 ANQGSEA. V was cut by 6 bases and J by 3 bases, with 26 bases left in between. This CDR3 is 17 amino acids long.

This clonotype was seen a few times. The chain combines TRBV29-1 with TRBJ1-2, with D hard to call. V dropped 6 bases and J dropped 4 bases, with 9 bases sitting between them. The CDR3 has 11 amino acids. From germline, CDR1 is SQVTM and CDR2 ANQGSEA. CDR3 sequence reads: CSVETFYGYTF. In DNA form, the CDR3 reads TGCAGCGTCGAGACTTTCTATGGCTACACCTTC.

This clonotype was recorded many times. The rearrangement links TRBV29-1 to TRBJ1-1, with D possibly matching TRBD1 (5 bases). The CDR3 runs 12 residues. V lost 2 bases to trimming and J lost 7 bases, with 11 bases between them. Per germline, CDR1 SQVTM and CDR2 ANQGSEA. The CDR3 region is CSVETGRVEAFF. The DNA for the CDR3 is TGCAGCGTTGAAACAGGACGGGTTGAAGCTTTCTTT.

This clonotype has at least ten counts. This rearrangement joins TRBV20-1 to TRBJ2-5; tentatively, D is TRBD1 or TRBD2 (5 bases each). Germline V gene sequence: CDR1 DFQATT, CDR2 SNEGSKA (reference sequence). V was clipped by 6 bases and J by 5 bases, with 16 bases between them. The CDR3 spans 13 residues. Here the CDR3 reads CSASPGGEETQYF. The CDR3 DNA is TGCAGTGCGTCGCCTGGGGGAGAGGAGACCCAGTACTTC.

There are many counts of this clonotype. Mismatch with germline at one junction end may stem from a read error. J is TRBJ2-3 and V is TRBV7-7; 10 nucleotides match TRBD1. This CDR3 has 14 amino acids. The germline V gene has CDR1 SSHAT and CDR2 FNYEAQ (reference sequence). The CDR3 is CASSRGQGADTQYF. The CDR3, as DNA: TGTGCTAGCAGCCGCGGACAGGGGGCAGATACGCAGTATTTT.

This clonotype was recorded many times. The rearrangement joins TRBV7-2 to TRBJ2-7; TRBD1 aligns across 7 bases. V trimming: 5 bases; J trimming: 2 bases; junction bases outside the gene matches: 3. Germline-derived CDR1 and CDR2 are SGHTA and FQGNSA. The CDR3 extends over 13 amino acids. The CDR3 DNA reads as TGTGCCAGCAGCCGACAGGGAGCCTACGAGCAGTACTTC. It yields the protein CASSRQGAYEQYF. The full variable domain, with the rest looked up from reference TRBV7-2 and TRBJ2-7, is GAGVSQSPSNKVTEKGKDVELRCDPISGHTALYWYRQSLGQGLEFLIYFQGNSAPDKSGLPSDRFSAERTGGSVSTLTIQRTQQEDSAVYLCASSRQGAYEQYFGPGTRLTVT.

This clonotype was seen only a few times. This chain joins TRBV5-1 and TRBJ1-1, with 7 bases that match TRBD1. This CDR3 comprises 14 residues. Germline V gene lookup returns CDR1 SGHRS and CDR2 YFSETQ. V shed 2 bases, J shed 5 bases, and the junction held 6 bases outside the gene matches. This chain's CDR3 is CASSFLQGRTEAFF. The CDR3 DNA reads TGCGCCAGCAGCTTCCTACAGGGGCGGACTGAAGCTTTCTTT. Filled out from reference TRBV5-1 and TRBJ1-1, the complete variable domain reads KAGVTQTPRYLIKTRGQQVTLSCSPISGHRSVSWYQQTPGQGLQFLFEYFSETQRNKGNFPGRFSGRQFSNSRSEMNVSTLELGDSALYLCASSFLQGRTEAFFGQGTRLTVV.

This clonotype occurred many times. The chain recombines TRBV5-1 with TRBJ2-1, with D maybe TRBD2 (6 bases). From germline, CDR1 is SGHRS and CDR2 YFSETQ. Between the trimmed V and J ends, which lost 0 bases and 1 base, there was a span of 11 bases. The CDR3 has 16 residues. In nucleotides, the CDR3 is TGCGCCAGCAGCTTGGCCGCACTAGCTTCCTACAATGAGCAGTTCTTC. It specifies CASSLAALASYNEQFF.